The T cell receptor beta chain under discussion was sequenced for a study of CD8+ T cells in alopecia areata. As for the study in general: The drug, oral tofacitinib, was given to treated patients at 5 to 10 mg twice daily.

The length of the CDR3 is 17 residues. Germline V lookup: CDR1 SGHVS, CDR2 FQNEAQ. With 3 bases clipped from V and 3 bases from J, the junction kept 11 bases outside the gene matches. Indicated treatment: oral pan-JAK inhibitor, 5-10 mg twice daily. Reverse transcription of extracted RNA yielded cDNA, which provided the sequencing template. This table comes from immunoSEQ multiplex PCR, and its TCRdb copy is limited to in-frame clones, with some not included. This table has fewer than 100,000 clones, approximately 70% appearing once. This clone was counted between two and nine times. This specimen consisted of CD8+ T cells sorted from blood, obtained around week 44, from a patient treated with tofacitinib. V usage is TRBV7-8 and J usage is TRBJ2-1, with 7 bases fitting TRBD1. The TCR sequence derives from a human donor with alopecia areata. The DNA for the CDR3 is TGTGCCAGCAGCTTTAGATCTAGGGGACAGTACTACAATGAGCAGTTCTTC. Encoded protein: CASSFRSRGQYYNEQFF.